Listed below are T cell receptor beta chains from one sample, sequenced in a study of blood T cell repertoires in COVID-19. Method: immunoSEQ multiplex PCR; TCRdb's copy keeps in-frame clones and lacks some. The sample holds approximately 67,000 clones, over 70% seen once. Sequenced sample: peripheral blood. These receptors came from a man aged 50 or older with active COVID-19. Both conserved end residues are part of each CDR3. A D gene is named only where the DNA matches it firmly. Size values are once, few and many counts, or a class for expanded clones, and some rows have none.

TRBV18	-	TRBJ1-3	-	14	TGTGCCAGCTCACCGGCGGGGGCTGGAAACACCATATATTTT	CASSPAGAGNTIYF
TRBV9	-	TRBJ1-2	-	14	TGTGCCAGCAGCGTAGCCGGGGAGAACTATGGCTACACCTTC	CASSVAGENYGYTF
TRBV13	-	TRBJ1-3	-	17	TGTGCCAGCAGCTTAGTCATCAGCAGGTACTCTGGAAACACCATATATTTT	CASSLVISRYSGNTIYF
TRBV27	-	TRBJ2-1	-	12	TGTGCCAGCAGTTTTAACGGGAATGAGCAGTTCTTC	CASSFNGNEQFF
TRBV29-1	-	TRBJ1-2	-	14	TGCAGCGCCCGACGGTTCACAGGGAACTATGGCTACACCTTC	CSARRFTGNYGYTF
TRBV5-8	TRBD2	TRBJ2-5	-	16	TGTGCCAGCAGCCTCGGACTAGCGGGAGGTCAAGAGACCCAGTACTTC	CASSLGLAGGQETQYF
TRBV3-1/TRBV3-2	TRBD2	TRBJ2-3	-	15	TGTGCCGTTACACGCTATGCGGGAGCCACAGATACGCAGTATTTT	CAVTRYAGATDTQYF
TRBV30	-	TRBJ2-4	-	16	TGTGCCTGGAGTGTTACGACAACCCATTCCAAAAACATTCAGTACTTC	CAWSVTTTHSKNIQYF
TRBV2	-	TRBJ1-2	few	15	TGTGCCAGCAGTGAAGCGAGGTCCCCGAGCTATGGCTACACCTTC	CASSEARSPSYGYTF
TRBV19	TRBD1	TRBJ2-3	-	15	TGTGCCAGTAAATCGGGACAGGGGATAACAGATACGCAGTATTTT	CASKSGQGITDTQYF
TRBV24-1	-	TRBJ2-1	-	12	TGTGCCACCAGTTCGACAGTCAATGAGCAGTTCTTC	CATSSTVNEQFF
TRBV7-9	TRBD1	TRBJ1-6	few	14	TGTGCCAGCAGCTCAACAGGGGAAGGTTCACCCCTCCACTTT	CASSSTGEGSPLHF
TRBV2	TRBD1	TRBJ2-3	-	15	TGTGCCAGCAGCGCTAGACAGGGAGATCGAGATACGCAGTATTTT	CASSARQGDRDTQYF
TRBV19	-	TRBJ1-2	-	16	TGTGCCAGTAGTCGGAGTAAATTGGGGCAGGTGCACGGCTACACCTTC	CASSRSKLGQVHGYTF
TRBV7-2	-	TRBJ2-4	-	13	TGTGCCAGCAGCCCCCCGGCCAAAAACATTCAGTACTTC	CASSPPAKNIQYF
TRBV5-6	-	TRBJ2-1	once	14	TGTGCCAGCAGCTTGAAGTCCCGGGGAGGTGAGCAGTTCTTC	CASSLKSRGGEQFF
TRBV10-3	TRBD2	TRBJ2-1	-	15	TGTGCCATCAGTGAGCTGAGCGGGAGGGGCGATGAGCAGTTCTTC	CAISELSGRGDEQFF
TRBV5-4	TRBD2	TRBJ2-5	-	16	TGTGCCAGCAGCTCAAGGACTAGCGGGTATCAAGAGACCCAGTACTTC	CASSSRTSGYQETQYF
TRBV28	-	TRBJ1-2	-	16	TGTGCCAGCAGTTACAGGAGGGGGGGGCGCTTGGATGGCTACACCTTC	CASSYRRGGRLDGYTF
TRBV14	-	TRBJ2-7	-	14	TGTGCCAGCAGTTTGGCTCAGGGGAGGGGGAAGCAGTACTTC	CASSLAQGRGKQYF
TRBV5-1	-	TRBJ1-2	-	14	TGCGCCAGCAGCTTGGCCGGCGGGAACTATGGCTACACCTTC	CASSLAGGNYGYTF
TRBV4-1	TRBD2	TRBJ2-7	-	13	TGCGCCAGCAGCCAAGTCGGGGGGACCGAGCAGTACTTC	CASSQVGGTEQYF
TRBV6-1	-	TRBJ2-4	-	15	TGTGCCAGCAGTGAGTTTTTGGACAGCGCGAACATTCAGTACTTC	CASSEFLDSANIQYF
TRBV19	-	TRBJ1-2	-	15	TGTGCCAGTAGTATAGCCCCCCGGTCCTTCTATGGCTACACCTTC	CASSIAPRSFYGYTF
TRBV7-9	TRBD1	TRBJ2-5	once	15	TGTGCCAGCAGCTTCGGGACAGGGGTCCGGGAGACCCAGTACTTC	CASSFGTGVRETQYF
TRBV19	TRBD1	TRBJ1-5	-	17	TGTGCCAGTAGTTTACGACAGGGGAGAAAGGGGGGTCAGCCCCAGCATTTT	CASSLRQGRKGGQPQHF
TRBV9	TRBD2	TRBJ2-5	-	16	TGTGCCAGCAGCGTAGGGGCGGGAGGTCCCCAAGAGACCCAGTACTTC	CASSVGAGGPQETQYF
TRBV18	-	TRBJ2-7	-	15	TGTGCCAGCTCCCCCGGGAAGGGGACTCCCGGCGAGCAGTACTTC	CASSPGKGTPGEQYF